The rows below give T cell receptor beta chains drawn from one sample of a study of T cell responses to AZD1222 COVID-19 vaccine. Libraries were prepared by immunoSEQ multiplex PCR; TCRdb keeps only in-frame clonotypes and omits some of them. The profile covers 130,000 to 150,000 clones, with 80% to 90% appearing a single time and approximately 6% taken by the ten largest. The source material was peripheral blood, sampled on day 0 of AZD1222 vaccination. These receptors were taken from an adult in good health. Both conserved end residues are part of each CDR3. A D gene is named only where the DNA matches it firmly. Clone size appears in some rows only: once, few, many, or a class for an expanded clone.

cdr3_length: 15; v_call: TRBV5-1; d_call: TRBD2; j_call: TRBJ2-1; clone_size: .; cdr3_aa: CASSLVGTSGTEQFF; cdr3_nt: TGCGCCAGCAGCTTGGTAGGGACTAGCGGGACTGAGCAGTTCTTC
cdr3_length: 16; v_call: TRBV5-1; d_call: TRBD1; j_call: TRBJ1-1; clone_size: .; cdr3_aa: CASSSKPGQMNTEAFF; cdr3_nt: TGCGCCAGCAGCTCTAAACCGGGACAGATGAACACTGAAGCTTTCTTT
cdr3_length: 15; v_call: TRBV9; d_call: .; j_call: TRBJ1-1; clone_size: .; cdr3_aa: CASSAQTGLNTEAFF; cdr3_nt: TGTGCCAGCAGCGCACAAACAGGATTGAACACTGAAGCTTTCTTT
cdr3_length: 15; v_call: TRBV30; d_call: .; j_call: TRBJ2-6; clone_size: .; cdr3_aa: CAWSVHEGGANVLTF; cdr3_nt: TGTGCCTGGAGTGTACATGAGGGGGGGGCCAACGTCCTGACTTTC
cdr3_length: 13; v_call: TRBV29-1; d_call: TRBD1; j_call: TRBJ2-3; clone_size: .; cdr3_aa: CSAGQGFRDTQYF; cdr3_nt: TGCAGCGCGGGACAGGGGTTCAGAGATACGCAGTATTTT
cdr3_length: 12; v_call: TRBV4-3; d_call: .; j_call: TRBJ2-3; clone_size: once; cdr3_aa: CASSQDAGTQYF; cdr3_nt: TGCGCCAGCAGCCAAGACGCGGGTACGCAGTATTTT
cdr3_length: 15; v_call: TRBV7-9; d_call: TRBD2; j_call: TRBJ2-3; clone_size: .; cdr3_aa: CASSLGLAGTDTQYF; cdr3_nt: TGTGCCAGCAGCTTAGGACTAGCCGGCACAGATACGCAGTATTTT
cdr3_length: 11; v_call: TRBV30; d_call: .; j_call: TRBJ2-7; clone_size: .; cdr3_aa: CAQRGTYEQYF; cdr3_nt: TGTGCCCAGAGAGGGACCTACGAGCAGTACTTC
cdr3_length: 12; v_call: TRBV28; d_call: .; j_call: TRBJ1-2; clone_size: .; cdr3_aa: CASSFLEYGYTF; cdr3_nt: TGTGCCAGCAGTTTCCTAGAGTATGGCTACACCTTC
cdr3_length: 16; v_call: TRBV28; d_call: .; j_call: TRBJ2-1; clone_size: .; cdr3_aa: CASSFGLAKTYNEQFF; cdr3_nt: TGTGCCAGCAGTTTCGGGCTAGCGAAGACCTACAATGAGCAGTTCTTC
cdr3_length: 12; v_call: TRBV6-6; d_call: .; j_call: TRBJ1-1; clone_size: .; cdr3_aa: CASRYGQVEAFF; cdr3_nt: TGTGCCAGCAGATACGGGCAGGTTGAAGCTTTCTTT
cdr3_length: 16; v_call: TRBV7-9; d_call: TRBD2; j_call: TRBJ2-2; clone_size: .; cdr3_aa: CASRSGTSAHTGELFF; cdr3_nt: TGTGCCAGCAGGTCCGGGACTAGCGCCCACACCGGGGAGCTGTTTTTT
cdr3_length: 12; v_call: TRBV4-2; d_call: .; j_call: TRBJ2-2; clone_size: .; cdr3_aa: CASSQDTGELFF; cdr3_nt: TGTGCCAGCAGCCAGGACACCGGGGAGCTGTTTTTT
cdr3_length: 18; v_call: TRBV7-2; d_call: TRBD2; j_call: TRBJ2-4; clone_size: .; cdr3_aa: CASSSRTSGWGAKNIQYF; cdr3_nt: TGTGCCAGCAGCTCACGGACTAGCGGGTGGGGGGCCAAAAACATTCAGTACTTC
cdr3_length: 16; v_call: TRBV4-2; d_call: .; j_call: TRBJ1-3; clone_size: .; cdr3_aa: CASSQDLRGAGNTIYF; cdr3_nt: TGTGCCAGCAGCCAAGATCTGCGGGGTGCTGGAAACACCATATATTTT
cdr3_length: 16; v_call: TRBV10-1; d_call: .; j_call: TRBJ1-3; clone_size: .; cdr3_aa: CASSVVDTSPGNTIYF; cdr3_nt: TGCGCCAGCAGTGTGGTAGACACTTCCCCTGGAAACACCATATATTTT
cdr3_length: 13; v_call: TRBV27; d_call: .; j_call: TRBJ1-5; clone_size: .; cdr3_aa: CASSYLNNQPQHF; cdr3_nt: TGTGCCAGCAGTTACCTGAACAATCAGCCCCAGCATTTT
cdr3_length: 14; v_call: TRBV6-1; d_call: .; j_call: TRBJ1-2; clone_size: .; cdr3_aa: CASTFTGVGYGYTF; cdr3_nt: TGTGCCAGCACCTTTACCGGCGTGGGCTATGGCTACACCTTC
cdr3_length: 17; v_call: TRBV28; d_call: TRBD2; j_call: TRBJ2-2; clone_size: .; cdr3_aa: CASSPRTAGGGTGELFF; cdr3_nt: TGTGCCAGCAGTCCCCGGACAGCGGGAGGAGGGACCGGGGAGCTGTTTTTT
cdr3_length: 16; v_call: TRBV4-3; d_call: TRBD1; j_call: TRBJ2-7; clone_size: .; cdr3_aa: CASSQDWGTGGREQYF; cdr3_nt: TGCGCCAGCAGCCAAGATTGGGGGACAGGGGGCAGGGAGCAGTACTTC
cdr3_length: 15; v_call: TRBV5-4; d_call: .; j_call: TRBJ2-7; clone_size: .; cdr3_aa: CASSLDPGPTYEQYF; cdr3_nt: TGTGCCAGCAGCTTGGATCCAGGGCCCACCTACGAGCAGTACTTC
cdr3_length: 19; v_call: TRBV14; d_call: .; j_call: TRBJ2-7; clone_size: .; cdr3_aa: CASSHQTSGGSTYRYEQYF; cdr3_nt: TGTGCCAGCAGCCACCAAACGTCCGGCGGATCAACCTACCGCTACGAGCAGTACTTC
cdr3_length: 15; v_call: TRBV6-2/TRBV6-3; d_call: .; j_call: TRBJ1-6; clone_size: .; cdr3_aa: CASSYRAGVESPLHF; cdr3_nt: TGTGCCAGCAGTTACCGGGCAGGGGTTGAGTCACCCCTCCACTTT
cdr3_length: 14; v_call: TRBV30; d_call: .; j_call: TRBJ1-4; clone_size: .; cdr3_aa: CAWNPQGTNEKLFF; cdr3_nt: TGTGCCTGGAACCCACAGGGAACTAATGAAAAACTGTTTTTT
cdr3_length: 13; v_call: TRBV18; d_call: .; j_call: TRBJ2-5; clone_size: .; cdr3_aa: CASSPPMGETQYF; cdr3_nt: TGTGCCAGCTCACCACCGATGGGCGAGACCCAGTACTTC
cdr3_length: 14; v_call: TRBV18; d_call: TRBD1; j_call: TRBJ1-2; clone_size: once; cdr3_aa: CASSPTGANYGYTF; cdr3_nt: TGTGCCAGCTCACCGACAGGGGCCAACTATGGCTACACCTTC
cdr3_length: 14; v_call: TRBV5-6; d_call: TRBD1; j_call: TRBJ1-4; clone_size: .; cdr3_aa: CASSPGTGYEKLFF; cdr3_nt: TGTGCCAGCAGCCCAGGGACAGGGTATGAAAAACTGTTTTTT
cdr3_length: 13; v_call: TRBV12-3/TRBV12-4; d_call: .; j_call: TRBJ1-2; clone_size: .; cdr3_aa: CASSRTQGHGYTF; cdr3_nt: TGTGCCAGCAGCCGAACCCAAGGCCATGGCTACACCTTC
cdr3_length: 13; v_call: TRBV18; d_call: .; j_call: TRBJ2-2; clone_size: few; cdr3_aa: CASSSDVTGELFF; cdr3_nt: TGTGCCAGCTCATCAGACGTGACCGGGGAGCTGTTTTTT
cdr3_length: 24; v_call: TRBV7-1; d_call: .; j_call: TRBJ2-7; clone_size: .; cdr3_aa: CASSSQDWTGSLAAQKPSSYEQYF; cdr3_nt: TGTGCCAGCAGCTCCCAGGATTGGACAGGATCACTAGCGGCTCAGAAACCCAGCTCCTACGAGCAGTACTTC
cdr3_length: 15; v_call: TRBV28; d_call: TRBD1; j_call: TRBJ1-1; clone_size: .; cdr3_aa: CASSARTGANTEAFF; cdr3_nt: TGTGCCAGCAGTGCCCGGACAGGTGCGAACACTGAAGCTTTCTTT
cdr3_length: 12; v_call: TRBV5-6; d_call: .; j_call: TRBJ2-2; clone_size: .; cdr3_aa: CASSHFFGELFF; cdr3_nt: TGTGCCAGCAGCCATTTCTTCGGGGAGCTGTTTTTT
cdr3_length: 12; v_call: TRBV11-2; d_call: .; j_call: TRBJ2-1; clone_size: few; cdr3_aa: CASSLFIGGQFF; cdr3_nt: TGTGCCAGCAGCTTATTCATCGGGGGACAGTTCTTC
cdr3_length: 16; v_call: TRBV14; d_call: TRBD2; j_call: TRBJ2-7; clone_size: .; cdr3_aa: CASSQGPGLAAYEQYF; cdr3_nt: TGTGCCAGCAGCCAAGGGCCGGGACTAGCAGCCTACGAGCAGTACTTC
cdr3_length: 13; v_call: TRBV19; d_call: .; j_call: TRBJ2-1; clone_size: .; cdr3_aa: CASSFGPNNEQFF; cdr3_nt: TGTGCCAGTAGTTTCGGACCTAACAATGAGCAGTTCTTC
cdr3_length: 14; v_call: TRBV24-1; d_call: .; j_call: TRBJ1-4; clone_size: .; cdr3_aa: CATEEQLYNEKLFF; cdr3_nt: TGTGCCACAGAGGAGCAGCTATATAATGAAAAACTGTTTTTT
cdr3_length: 17; v_call: TRBV14; d_call: .; j_call: TRBJ2-5; clone_size: .; cdr3_aa: CASSQQSGKSGAETQYF; cdr3_nt: TGTGCCAGCAGCCAACAAAGTGGGAAGTCAGGGGCTGAGACCCAGTACTTC
cdr3_length: 15; v_call: TRBV7-2; d_call: TRBD1; j_call: TRBJ2-3; clone_size: .; cdr3_aa: CASSGWDRLTDTQYF; cdr3_nt: TGTGCCAGCAGCGGTTGGGACAGACTCACAGATACGCAGTATTTT
cdr3_length: 17; v_call: TRBV30; d_call: .; j_call: TRBJ2-1; clone_size: .; cdr3_aa: CAWRTLAGAVSYNEQFF; cdr3_nt: TGTGCCTGGAGGACTCTGGCAGGGGCAGTGTCCTACAATGAGCAGTTCTTC
cdr3_length: 16; v_call: TRBV30; d_call: .; j_call: TRBJ1-1; clone_size: once; cdr3_aa: CAWSVPGPGINTEAFF; cdr3_nt: TGTGCCTGGAGTGTTCCCGGGCCGGGGATTAACACTGAAGCTTTCTTT
cdr3_length: 16; v_call: TRBV15; d_call: .; j_call: TRBJ1-2; clone_size: .; cdr3_aa: CATSRDVVTDEGGYTF; cdr3_nt: TGTGCCACCAGCAGAGATGTTGTGACGGATGAAGGAGGCTACACCTTC
cdr3_length: 15; v_call: TRBV6-5; d_call: .; j_call: TRBJ1-6; clone_size: .; cdr3_aa: CASSRGAGYNSPLHF; cdr3_nt: TGTGCCAGCAGTAGGGGTGCTGGTTATAATTCACCCCTCCACTTT
cdr3_length: 12; v_call: TRBV5-6; d_call: .; j_call: TRBJ2-7; clone_size: .; cdr3_aa: CASSPGRYEQYF; cdr3_nt: TGTGCCAGCAGCCCAGGTCGCTACGAGCAGTACTTC
cdr3_length: 13; v_call: TRBV13; d_call: .; j_call: TRBJ2-1; clone_size: once; cdr3_aa: CASSPPPRPEQFF; cdr3_nt: TGTGCCAGCAGCCCCCCCCCTAGACCCGAGCAGTTCTTC
cdr3_length: 16; v_call: TRBV5-1; d_call: TRBD2; j_call: TRBJ2-5; clone_size: .; cdr3_aa: CASNGPGGSVEETQYF; cdr3_nt: TGCGCCAGCAACGGACCGGGCGGGAGCGTCGAGGAGACCCAGTACTTC
cdr3_length: 14; v_call: TRBV6-4; d_call: .; j_call: TRBJ2-1; clone_size: few; cdr3_aa: CASSTGGGGNEQFF; cdr3_nt: TGTGCCAGCAGTACAGGGGGGGGAGGAAATGAGCAGTTCTTC
cdr3_length: 16; v_call: TRBV5-4; d_call: TRBD1; j_call: TRBJ1-3; clone_size: once; cdr3_aa: CASSLGQGITGNTIYF; cdr3_nt: TGTGCCAGCAGCTTGGGACAGGGGATAACTGGAAACACCATATATTTT
cdr3_length: 15; v_call: TRBV30; d_call: .; j_call: TRBJ1-3; clone_size: .; cdr3_aa: CAWSVPGGVGNTIYF; cdr3_nt: TGTGCCTGGAGTGTACCGGGAGGGGTCGGAAACACCATATATTTT
cdr3_length: 15; v_call: TRBV3-1/TRBV3-2; d_call: .; j_call: TRBJ1-6; clone_size: .; cdr3_aa: CASSPTGSYNSPLHF; cdr3_nt: TGTGCCAGCAGCCCTACAGGTTCCTATAATTCACCCCTCCACTTT
cdr3_length: 14; v_call: TRBV11-2; d_call: .; j_call: TRBJ1-5; clone_size: .; cdr3_aa: CASSFEGRGQPQHF; cdr3_nt: TGTGCCAGCAGCTTCGAGGGGCGAGGCCAGCCCCAGCATTTT
cdr3_length: 19; v_call: TRBV21-1; d_call: .; j_call: TRBJ2-5; clone_size: .; cdr3_aa: CASSKAGKGYGRLKETQYF; cdr3_nt: TGTGCCAGCAGCAAAGCAGGGAAGGGTTATGGCAGGTTGAAAGAGACCCAGTACTTC
cdr3_length: 13; v_call: TRBV6-5; d_call: .; j_call: TRBJ1-1; clone_size: .; cdr3_aa: CASSYIGYTEAFF; cdr3_nt: TGTGCCAGCAGTTACATCGGATACACTGAAGCTTTCTTT
cdr3_length: 16; v_call: TRBV27; d_call: .; j_call: TRBJ1-5; clone_size: .; cdr3_aa: CASSLGGGQDYQPQHF; cdr3_nt: TGTGCCAGCAGTTTAGGCGGGGGGCAGGATTATCAGCCCCAGCATTTT